This TCR beta chain was recorded in a study of OX40 agonist ivuxolimab in advanced cancers. Study-wide results and caveats: Averaged across samples, CD8+ T cells carried more expanded clones than CD4+ did.

Baseline, cycle 4 day 1, and cycle 7 day 1 were the blood sampling points. Regarding this clone: What it binds is not known.

Assay: immunoSEQ multiplex PCR; the TCRdb copy retains only in-frame clones and omits some. The table lists fewer than 80,000 clones, 84% of them singletons. V was shortened by 4 bases and J by 2 bases, with 10 bases between the two germline ends. In germline, CDR1 is SGHTS, CDR2 YDEGEE. This CDR3 is 15 amino acids long. The sequence was obtained from an adult with an advanced solid tumor such as melanoma, head and neck, liver or kidney cancer. This specimen was CD4+ or CD8+ T cells sorted from blood, taken in a trial of the OX40 agonist ivuxolimab. V is TRBV5-8 and J is TRBJ2-6; TRBD1 might be the D (6 bases). The CDR3 reads CASSVQGAGANVLTF. The CDR3 nucleotides are TGTGCCAGCAGCGTACAGGGAGCTGGGGCCAACGTCCTGACTTTC.